The 24 T cell receptor beta chains reported below all come from one sample, sequenced in a study of cytomegalovirus exposure and HLA in healthy donors (dated by TCRdb to about 2017). The receptor library was made with the immunoSEQ multiplex PCR assay. For the multiplex PCR, a mixture combining 60 forward primers for TCR Vbeta segments and 13 reverse primers for TCR Jbeta segments was used. TCRdb limited this immuneACCESS table to in-frame rearrangements with V and J called. A share of clones is missing; checked studies link under half to unresolved V genes, and the rest is unexplained. The sample table lists around 120,000 clones, 9% to 10% of them with a count of one. The ten largest make up around 3% of the sample. Sequencing was performed on PBMCs. Receptors originate from a man aged 25 to 40 in good health and CMV-seronegative.

This clone was detected a few times. The V gene is TRBV9, the J gene TRBJ2-2; 7 bases line up with TRBD2. Germline CDR1 and CDR2: SGDLS and YYNGEE. The CDR3 runs to 18 residues. The junction had 16 bases not matched to a gene; V was cut back by 3 bases and J by 5 bases. The CDR3 sequence is CASSAEGWGLRGTGELFF. CDR3 nucleotide sequence: TGTGCCAGCAGCGCGGAGGGGTGGGGTTTGCGGGGGACCGGGGAGCTGTTTTTT.

The chain is built from TRBV5-1 and TRBJ2-3, with D tentatively TRBD1 (6 bases). Between the trimmed V and J ends, which lost 4 bases and 5 bases, there was a span of 11 bases. Per germline, CDR1 SGHRS and CDR2 YFSETQ. The CDR3 length is 13 residues. CDR3 in DNA: TGCGCCAGCAGCATGACAGGAAGAGATACGCAGTATTTT. Translating gives CASSMTGRDTQYF.

This clone was observed a few times. The CDR3: CASSLESGGEQYF. CDR3 nucleotides: TGTGCCAGCAGCTTAGAGTCCGGAGGCGAGCAGTACTTC. The chain combines TRBV7-2 with TRBJ2-7, with D maybe TRBD2 (5 bases). This CDR3 spans 13 amino acids. From germline, CDR1 is SGHTA and CDR2 FQGNSA. Trimming took 1 base from V and 6 from J, leaving 10 bases between them.

The table lists this clone with a few counts. The chain joins TRBV6-5 to TRBJ1-4; maybe TRBD1 (5 bases). The CDR3 has 14 amino acids. Germline V lookup: CDR1 MNHEY, CDR2 SVGAGI. V was clipped by 8 bases and J by 13 bases, with 23 bases between them. The DNA of the CDR3 is TGTGCCAGCGGACAACAGCGACGTACTCTGGGACTGTTTTTT. Encoded protein: CASGQQRRTLGLFF.

This clone appeared a few times. This sequence joins TRBV25-1 and TRBJ2-5; a possible D gene is TRBD1 (6 bases). Trimming stripped 6 bases from V and 4 bases from J, with 12 bases between. The germline V gene has CDR1 MGHDK and CDR2 SYGVNS. The CDR3 runs 13 residues. CDR3 in amino acids: CASSLQGTETQYF. In nucleotides, the CDR3 is TGTGCCAGCAGCTTACAGGGAACAGAGACCCAGTACTTC.

This clone was observed a handful of times. The chain combines TRBV14 with TRBJ2-6; 7 nucleotides agree with TRBD2. CDR3 length: 18 amino acids. V lost 0 bases, J lost 4 bases, and 9 bases stayed unmatched. CDR1 and CDR2 from the germline V gene are SGHDN and FVKESK. The CDR3, as DNA: TGTGCCAGCAGCCAAGAAAGGGTAGCGGGTTACGGGGCCAACGTCCTGACTTTC. It translates to CASSQERVAGYGANVLTF.

The chain combines TRBV19 with TRBJ1-5; no definite D call. The germline V gene encodes CDR1 LNHDA and CDR2 SQIVND (reference sequence). This CDR3 has 13 residues. Trimming removed 7 bases at V and 7 bases at J, with 14 bases between. Here the CDR3 reads CASTPSGNQPQHF. The CDR3 nucleotides are TGTGCCAGTACCCCGTCGGGTAACCAGCCCCAGCATTTT.

This clone has more than one count but fewer than ten. The rearrangement links TRBV6-1 to TRBJ2-7; TRBD2 aligns across 8 bases. Germline V gives CDR1 MNHNS, CDR2 SASEGT. The V segment lost 2 bases and the J segment 6 bases; nucleotides outside the gene matches: 9. This CDR3 contains 15 residues. The CDR3 nucleotides read TGTGCCAGCAGTGAACAAGTTAGCGGGACGGGCGAGCAGTACTTC. Protein product: CASSEQVSGTGEQYF.

The chain couples TRBV20-1 to TRBJ2-7; no clear D gene. Trimming removed 6 bases at V and 4 bases at J, with 10 bases between. The CDR3 extends over 11 amino acids. Germline V CDR1 and CDR2: DFQATT, SNEGSKA (reference sequence). CDR3 protein: CSAPVNYEQYF. The CDR3 coding sequence is TGCAGTGCACCGGTTAATTACGAGCAGTACTTC.

The CDR3 DNA sequence: TGTGCCAGCAGCTCCACCGCGGTCGAGCAGCCCCAGCATTTT. This gives the protein CASSSTAVEQPQHF. This chain uses TRBV5-5 with TRBJ1-5; no firm D call. CDR1 and CDR2 from the germline V gene are SGHKS and YYEKEE (reference sequence). Between the trimmed V and J ends, which lost 3 bases and 7 bases, there was a span of 14 bases. The CDR3 is made up of 14 amino acids.

Regarding this clone: Other DNA sequences in the sample encode the same CDR3. The chain carries TRBV27 and TRBJ1-5, with TRBD1 as a possible D gene (6 bases). The CDR3 contains 14 residues. CDR1 MNHEY and CDR2 SMNVEV come from the germline V gene (reference sequence). Trimming stripped 8 bases from V and 1 base from J, with 12 bases between. CDR3: CASSLRGSNQPQHF. In DNA form, the CDR3 reads TGTGCCAGCTCCTTAAGGGGGAGCAATCAGCCCCAGCATTTT.

For this clone: Germline and junction disagree at one end, which may indicate a read error. The DNA for the CDR3 is TGCGCCAGCGGCCAAGGTTCAGGGCGGACCGGGGAGCTGTTTTTT. It yields the protein CASGQGSGRTGELFF. The chain recombines TRBV4-3 with TRBJ2-2; weak D call: TRBD1 (5 bases). The CDR3 is 15 residues long. The germline V gene encodes CDR1 LGHNA and CDR2 YSLEER.

This clone was observed a handful of times. V gene TRBV18 combines with J gene TRBJ1-2; maybe TRBD1 (5 bases). The CDR3 covers 15 residues. Germline V gene lookup returns CDR1 KGHSH and CDR2 LQKENI. Deletions cut 3 bases from V and 0 bases from J, with 11 bases between. CDR3 region: CASSPRGRPNYGYTF. CDR3 coding DNA: TGTGCCAGCTCACCGCGGGGCAGACCTAACTATGGCTACACCTTC. Full variable domain (missing parts from reference TRBV18 and TRBJ1-2): NAGVMQNPRHLVRRRGQEARLRCSPMKGHSHVYWYRQLPEEGLKFMVYLQKENIIDESGMPKERFSAEFPKEGPSILRIQQVVRGDSAAYFCASSPRGRPNYGYTFGSGTRLTVV.

This rearrangement joins TRBV10-1 to TRBJ2-5; TRBD1 is a possible D gene (6 bases). The CDR3 runs to 12 residues. The V and J ends lost 3 bases and 5 bases respectively, with 7 bases between them. Germline assignment: CDR1 WNHNN and CDR2 SYGVQD (reference sequence). CDR3 DNA sequence: TGCGCCAGCAGTGATAGGGGGGAGACCCAGTACTTC. It translates to CASSDRGETQYF.

This clone was seen only a few times. The V call is TRBV7-2, the J call TRBJ2-7, with a tentative D call TRBD2 (6 bases). The CDR3 is 14 amino acids. V was trimmed by 5 bases and J by 0 bases, leaving 11 bases between them. The germline V gene has CDR1 SGHTA and CDR2 FQGNSA. CDR3 loop: CASSGRHPSYEQYF. CDR3 nucleotide sequence: TGTGCCAGCAGCGGGAGGCACCCCTCCTACGAGCAGTACTTC.

The genes are TRBV7-2 and TRBJ2-3, with D possibly being TRBD2 (6 bases). The CDR3 is 14 amino acids. CDR1 is SGHTA, CDR2 FQGNSA, per germline. Trimming took 6 bases from V and 0 from J, leaving 10 bases between them. The CDR3 sequence is CASRLGTSTDTQYF. The CDR3 region has the DNA TGTGCCAGCAGACTCGGGACTAGCACAGATACGCAGTATTTT. Full variable domain (remainder filled in from reference TRBV7-2 and TRBJ2-3): GAGVSQSPSNKVTEKGKDVELRCDPISGHTALYWYRQSLGQGLEFLIYFQGNSAPDKSGLPSDRFSAERTGGSVSTLTIQRTQQEDSAVYLCASRLGTSTDTQYFGPGTRLTVL.

The J gene is TRBJ1-2, the V gene TRBV19, with D hard to call. The germline V gene encodes CDR1 LNHDA and CDR2 SQIVND (reference sequence). V gave up 5 bases and J gave up 8 bases, with 18 bases separating them. This CDR3 has 14 residues. The CDR3 region has the DNA TGTGCCAGTAGTGAAAGAGGGAGGGCGGGAGGCTACACCTTC. Residues: CASSERGRAGGYTF.

The rearrangement uses TRBV11-3 and TRBJ2-3; TRBD1 aligns across 7 bases. Germline V CDR1 and CDR2: SGHNT, YENEEA. J gave up 0 bases and V 4 bases, and 7 bases lay outside the gene matches. The CDR3 has 16 residues. The CDR3 DNA follows: TGTGCCAGCAGCTATACGGGACAGCCTAGCACAGATACGCAGTATTTT. It translates to CASSYTGQPSTDTQYF.

This clone was picked up a small number of times. The genes are TRBV5-4 and TRBJ1-5; D unclear. Per germline, CDR1 SGHNT and CDR2 YYREEE (reference sequence). With 4 bases removed from V and 2 bases from J, the gap between germline ends came to 13 bases. The CDR3 runs 15 residues. The chain's CDR3 is CASSPDPAGNQPQHF. CDR3 DNA sequence: TGTGCCAGCAGCCCCGACCCCGCGGGCAATCAGCCCCAGCATTTT.

The gene calls are TRBV5-4 and TRBJ2-7, with 7 bases that match TRBD2. Germline CDR1 is SGHNT and CDR2 is YYREEE (reference sequence). The CDR3 runs 15 residues. The J segment lost 3 bases and the V segment lost 1 base, leaving 7 bases of the junction unmatched. The CDR3 here is CASSLFSGAYYEQYF. The CDR3 DNA sequence: TGTGCCAGCAGCTTGTTCAGCGGGGCTTACTACGAGCAGTACTTC.

The table lists this clone with a few counts. The rearrangement joins TRBV5-6 to TRBJ2-5; weak D call: TRBD1 (5 bases). Germline CDR1 and CDR2: SGHDT and YYEEEE. The V and J ends lost 3 bases and 5 bases respectively, with 17 bases between them. CDR3 length equals 15 residues. CDR3 bases: TGTGCCAGCAGCTATTCCCCCAGGGTAGGGGAGACCCAGTACTTC. Protein product: CASSYSPRVGETQYF. Full variable domain (missing parts from reference TRBV5-6 and TRBJ2-5): DAGVTQSPTHLIKTRGQQVTLRCSPKSGHDTVSWYQQALGQGPQFIFQYYEEEERQRGNFPDRFSGHQFPNYSSELNVNALLLGDSALYLCASSYSPRVGETQYFGPGTRLLVL.

The chain combines TRBV9 with TRBJ2-7, with D possibly TRBD2 on 7 matching bases. Germline V gene lookup returns CDR1 SGDLS and CDR2 YYNGEE. The CDR3 is 15 residues long. V lost 0 bases to trimming and J lost 4 bases, with 14 bases between them. CDR3 protein: CASSVEGGGHYEQYF. The DNA of the CDR3 is TGTGCCAGCAGCGTAGAGGGCGGGGGCCATTACGAGCAGTACTTC.

V gene TRBV7-8 combines with J gene TRBJ1-4, with D tentatively TRBD1 (6 bases). Trimming pared 7 bases from V and 7 bases from J, leaving 19 bases between. The CDR3 is 15 amino acids. Germline V gene sequence: CDR1 SGHVS, CDR2 FQNEAQ. The CDR3 DNA reads TGTGCCAGCAAGCCCCGGGGGGCGTCGAGTGAAAAACTGTTTTTT. Amino acids: CASKPRGASSEKLFF.

For this clone: The junction shows a germline mismatch at one end, possibly a read error. The genes are TRBV7-7 and TRBJ2-1; 13 positions agree with TRBD2. In germline, CDR1 is SSHAT, CDR2 FNYEAQ (reference sequence). The CDR3 sequence is 16 residues long. The CDR3 nucleotides are TGTGCTAGCAGCCCGAGAGGACTAGCGGGAGCTGGGGAGCAGTTCTTC. As protein: CASSPRGLAGAGEQFF.